The present T cell receptor beta chain was sequenced within a study of patients and donors after allogeneic stem cell transplantation. This clonotype was seen a handful of times. TCRdb itself ran the RT-PCR reads through MiXCR, one entry per CDR3 protein. The sample contains about a million distinct CDR3 sequences, more than 15% of which appear only once. CDR1 and CDR2 from the germline V gene are SEHNR and FQNEAQ (reference sequence). Trimming took off 5 bases at V and 5 bases at J, with 16 bases between the two ends. There are 14 residues in the CDR3. The sequence was collected from a human donor who was either an allogeneic HSCT recipient or a stem cell or donor lymphocyte infusion donor (not recorded which). It is not recorded whose cells these are; they may come from a transplant donor. V usage is TRBV7-9 and J usage is TRBJ2-7; D unclear. Material: blood, either unsorted or a sorted T cell fraction (not recorded which). CDR3: CASSPRKPFDEQYF. The CDR3 bases are TGTGCCAGCAGCCCGAGGAAGCCCTTTGACGAGCAGTACTTC.